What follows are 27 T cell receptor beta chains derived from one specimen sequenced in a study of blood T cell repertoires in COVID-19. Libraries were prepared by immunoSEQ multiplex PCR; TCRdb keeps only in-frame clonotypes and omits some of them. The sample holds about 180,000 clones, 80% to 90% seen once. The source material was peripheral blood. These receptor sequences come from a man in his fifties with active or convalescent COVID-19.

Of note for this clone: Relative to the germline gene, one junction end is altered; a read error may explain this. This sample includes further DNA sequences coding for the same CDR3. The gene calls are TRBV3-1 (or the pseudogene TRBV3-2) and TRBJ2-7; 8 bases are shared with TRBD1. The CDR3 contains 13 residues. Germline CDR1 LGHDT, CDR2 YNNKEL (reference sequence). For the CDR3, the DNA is TGTGCCAGCAGCCCAGGGGGCCCCTACGAGCAGTACTTT. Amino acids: CASSPGGPYEQYF.

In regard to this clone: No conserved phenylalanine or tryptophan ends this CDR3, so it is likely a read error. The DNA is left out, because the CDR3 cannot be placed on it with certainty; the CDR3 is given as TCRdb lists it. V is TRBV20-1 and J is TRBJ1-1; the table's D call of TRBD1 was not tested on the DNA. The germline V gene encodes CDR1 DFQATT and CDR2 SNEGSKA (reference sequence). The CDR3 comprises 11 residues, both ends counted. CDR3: CSARGQEWTVG.

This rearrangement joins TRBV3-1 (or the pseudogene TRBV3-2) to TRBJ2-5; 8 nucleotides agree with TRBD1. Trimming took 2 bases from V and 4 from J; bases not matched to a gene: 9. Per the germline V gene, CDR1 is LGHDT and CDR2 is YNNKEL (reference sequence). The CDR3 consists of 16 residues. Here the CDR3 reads CASSQRSGQVLETQYF. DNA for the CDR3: TGTGCCAGCAGCCAACGTTCGGGACAGGTTTTAGAGACCCAGTACTTC.

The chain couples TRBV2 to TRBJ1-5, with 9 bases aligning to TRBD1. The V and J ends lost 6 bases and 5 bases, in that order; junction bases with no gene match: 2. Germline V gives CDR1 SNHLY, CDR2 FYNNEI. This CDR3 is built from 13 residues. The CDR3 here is CASSGDRDQPQHF. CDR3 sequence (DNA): TGTGCCAGCAGCGGGGACAGGGATCAGCCCCAGCATTTT.

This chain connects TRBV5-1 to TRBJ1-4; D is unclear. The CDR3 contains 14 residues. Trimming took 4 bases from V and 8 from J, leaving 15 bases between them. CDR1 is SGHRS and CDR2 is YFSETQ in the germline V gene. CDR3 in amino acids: CASSPTSPREKLFF. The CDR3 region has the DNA TGCGCCAGCAGCCCGACATCCCCACGGGAAAAACTGTTTTTT.

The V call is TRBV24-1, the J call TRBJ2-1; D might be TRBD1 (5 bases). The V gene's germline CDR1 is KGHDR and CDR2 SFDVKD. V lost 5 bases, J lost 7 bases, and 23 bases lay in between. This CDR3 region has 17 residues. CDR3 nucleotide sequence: TGTGCCACCAGTGGAAGGTTTGGCGGCAGGGAAGGGAATGAGCAGTTCTTC. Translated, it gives CATSGRFGGREGNEQFF.

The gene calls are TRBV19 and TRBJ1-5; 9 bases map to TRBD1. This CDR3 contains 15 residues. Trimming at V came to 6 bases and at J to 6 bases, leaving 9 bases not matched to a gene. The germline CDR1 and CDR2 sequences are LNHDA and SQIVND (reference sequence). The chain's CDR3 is CASSLLQGARQPQHF. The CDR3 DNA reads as TGTGCCAGTAGCTTACTACAGGGGGCCCGTCAGCCCCAGCATTTT. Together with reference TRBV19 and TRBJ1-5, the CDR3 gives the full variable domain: DGGITQSPKYLFRKEGQNVTLSCEQNLNHDAMYWYRQDPGQGLRLIYYSQIVNDFQKGDIAEGYSVSREKKESFPLTVTSAQKNPTAFYLCASSLLQGARQPQHFGDGTRLSIL.

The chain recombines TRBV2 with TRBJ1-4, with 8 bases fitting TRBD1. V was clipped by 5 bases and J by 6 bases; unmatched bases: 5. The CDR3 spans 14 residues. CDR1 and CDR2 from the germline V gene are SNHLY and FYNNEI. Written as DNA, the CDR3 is TGTGCCAGCAGTCCTAGGACAGGGTATGAAAAACTGTTTTTT. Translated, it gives CASSPRTGYEKLFF.

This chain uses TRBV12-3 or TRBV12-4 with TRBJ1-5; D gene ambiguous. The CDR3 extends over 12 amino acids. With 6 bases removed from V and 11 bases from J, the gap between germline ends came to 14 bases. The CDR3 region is CASSTVGRAQHF. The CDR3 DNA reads TGTGCCAGCAGCACCGTTGGCCGGGCCCAGCATTTT.

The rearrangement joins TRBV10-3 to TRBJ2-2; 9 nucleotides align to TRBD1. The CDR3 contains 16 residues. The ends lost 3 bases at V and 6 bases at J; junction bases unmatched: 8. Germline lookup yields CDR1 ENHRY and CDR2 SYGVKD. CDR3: CAISDRRTGEAGELFF. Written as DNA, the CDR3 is TGTGCCATCAGTGATAGGAGGACAGGGGAGGCCGGGGAGCTGTTTTTT.

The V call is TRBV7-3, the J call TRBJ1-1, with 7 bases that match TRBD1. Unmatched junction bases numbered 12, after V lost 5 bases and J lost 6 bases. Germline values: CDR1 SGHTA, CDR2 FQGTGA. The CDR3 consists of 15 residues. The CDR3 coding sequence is TGTGCCAGCAGCCTTAAAGGGGGCGCAGGGGCTGAAGCTTTCTTT. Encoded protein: CASSLKGGAGAEAFF.

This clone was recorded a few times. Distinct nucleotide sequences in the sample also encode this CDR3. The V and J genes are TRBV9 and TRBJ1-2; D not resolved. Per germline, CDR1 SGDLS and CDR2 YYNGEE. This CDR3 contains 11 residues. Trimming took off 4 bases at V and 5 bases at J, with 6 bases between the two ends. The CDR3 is CASSTQYGYTF. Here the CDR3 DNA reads TGTGCCAGCAGCACCCAGTATGGCTACACCTTC.

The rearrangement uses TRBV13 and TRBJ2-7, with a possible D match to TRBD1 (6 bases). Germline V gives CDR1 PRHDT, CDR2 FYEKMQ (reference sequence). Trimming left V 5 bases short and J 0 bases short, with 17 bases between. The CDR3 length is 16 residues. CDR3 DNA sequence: TGTGCCAGCAGCCCTCGTTCCGACAGGATCTCCTACGAGCAGTACTTC. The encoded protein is CASSPRSDRISYEQYF.

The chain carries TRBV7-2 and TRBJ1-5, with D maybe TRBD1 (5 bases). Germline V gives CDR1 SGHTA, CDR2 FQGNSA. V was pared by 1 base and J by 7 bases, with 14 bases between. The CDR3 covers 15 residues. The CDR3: CASSLGGGRGQPQHF. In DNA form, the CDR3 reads TGTGCCAGCAGCTTAGGGGGCGGACGTGGACAGCCCCAGCATTTT.

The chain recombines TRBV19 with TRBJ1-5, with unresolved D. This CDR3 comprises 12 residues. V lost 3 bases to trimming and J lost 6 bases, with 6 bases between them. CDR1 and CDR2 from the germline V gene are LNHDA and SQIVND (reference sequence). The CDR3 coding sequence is TGTGCCAGTAGTATTAGCGGTCAGCCCCAGCATTTT. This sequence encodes CASSISGQPQHF.

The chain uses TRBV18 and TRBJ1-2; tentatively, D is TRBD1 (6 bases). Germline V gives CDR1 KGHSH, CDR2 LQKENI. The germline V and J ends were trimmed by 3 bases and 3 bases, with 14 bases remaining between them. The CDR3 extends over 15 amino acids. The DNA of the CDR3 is TGTGCCAGCTCACCCCGACAGGCCTCCGACTATGGCTACACCTTC. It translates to CASSPRQASDYGYTF.

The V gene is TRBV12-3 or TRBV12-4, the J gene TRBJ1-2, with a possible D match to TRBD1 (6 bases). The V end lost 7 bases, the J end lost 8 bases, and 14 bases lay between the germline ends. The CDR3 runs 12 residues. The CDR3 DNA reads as TGTGCCAGCAAAATACAGGGAATCGGCTACACCTTC. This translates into CASKIQGIGYTF.

CDR3 sequence (DNA): TGTGCCAGTATCGGCGGGGGGAAGTGGCAGCCCCAGCATTTT. Translation gives CASIGGGKWQPQHF. The rearrangement links TRBV19 to TRBJ1-5; possibly TRBD1 for D (5 bases). This CDR3 spans 14 amino acids. Trimming removed 7 bases at V and 7 bases at J, with 17 bases between. Germline V gene sequence: CDR1 LNHDA, CDR2 SQIVND (reference sequence).

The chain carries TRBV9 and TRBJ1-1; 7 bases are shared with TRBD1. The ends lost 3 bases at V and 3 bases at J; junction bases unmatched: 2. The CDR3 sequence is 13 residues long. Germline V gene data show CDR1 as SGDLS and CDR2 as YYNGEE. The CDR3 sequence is CASSETGDTEAFF. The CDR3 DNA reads TGTGCCAGCAGCGAAACAGGGGACACTGAAGCTTTCTTT.

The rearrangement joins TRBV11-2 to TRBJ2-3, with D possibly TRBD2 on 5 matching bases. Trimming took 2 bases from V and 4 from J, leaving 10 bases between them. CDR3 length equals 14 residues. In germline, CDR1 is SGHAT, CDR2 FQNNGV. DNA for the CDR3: TGTGCCAGCAGCTTAAATCCGGGGTCAGATACGCAGTATTTT. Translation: CASSLNPGSDTQYF.

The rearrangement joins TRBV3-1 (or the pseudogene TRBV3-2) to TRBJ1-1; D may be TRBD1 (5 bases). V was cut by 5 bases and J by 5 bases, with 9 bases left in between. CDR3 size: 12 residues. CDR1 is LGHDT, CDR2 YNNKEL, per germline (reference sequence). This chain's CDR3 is CASSARGTEAFF. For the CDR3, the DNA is TGTGCCAGCAGCGCCCGGGGGACTGAAGCTTTCTTT.

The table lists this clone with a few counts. The CDR3 region is CASSLVDSYEQYF. The CDR3, as DNA: TGTGCCAGCAGCTTGGTAGACAGTTACGAGCAGTACTTC. The rearrangement uses TRBV5-6 and TRBJ2-7; weak D call: TRBD1 (5 bases). There are 13 residues in the CDR3. CDR1 and CDR2 (germline): SGHDT, YYEEEE. V lost 0 bases and J lost 4, with 8 bases in between.

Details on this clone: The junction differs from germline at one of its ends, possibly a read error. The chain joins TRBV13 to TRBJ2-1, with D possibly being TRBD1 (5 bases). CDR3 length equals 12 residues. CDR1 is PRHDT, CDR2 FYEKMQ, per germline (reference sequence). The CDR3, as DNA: TGTGCCAGCAGCCCAATAGAAGGACCAGGGCTCTTC. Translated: CASSPIEGPGLF.

The CDR3 nucleotides read TGTGCCAGTAGTTCAAAACAGGTCTCCTATAATTCACCCCTCCACTTT. It yields the protein CASSSKQVSYNSPLHF. The chain uses TRBV19 and TRBJ1-6, with D possibly being TRBD1 (5 bases). With 5 bases removed from V and 0 bases from J, the gap between germline ends came to 11 bases. The CDR3 loop spans 16 amino acids. Germline V gene sequence: CDR1 LNHDA, CDR2 SQIVND (reference sequence).

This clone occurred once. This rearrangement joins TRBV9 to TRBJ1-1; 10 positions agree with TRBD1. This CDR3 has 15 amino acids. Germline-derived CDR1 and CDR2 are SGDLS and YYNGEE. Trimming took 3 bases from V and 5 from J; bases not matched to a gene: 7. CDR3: CASSARQGAGTEAFF. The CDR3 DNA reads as TGTGCCAGCAGCGCCAGACAGGGGGCCGGAACTGAAGCTTTCTTT. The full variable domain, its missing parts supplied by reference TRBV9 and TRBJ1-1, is DSGVTQTPKHLITATGQRVTLRCSPRSGDLSVYWYQQSLDQGLQFLIQYYNGEERAKGNILERFSAQQFPDLHSELNLSSLELGDSALYFCASSARQGAGTEAFFGQGTRLTVV.

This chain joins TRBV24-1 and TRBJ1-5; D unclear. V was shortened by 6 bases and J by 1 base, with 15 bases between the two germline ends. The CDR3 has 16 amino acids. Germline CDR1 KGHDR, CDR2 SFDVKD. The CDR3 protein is CATSSSGQASNQPQHF. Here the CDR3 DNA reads TGTGCCACCAGTTCCAGCGGCCAGGCGAGCAATCAGCCCCAGCATTTT.

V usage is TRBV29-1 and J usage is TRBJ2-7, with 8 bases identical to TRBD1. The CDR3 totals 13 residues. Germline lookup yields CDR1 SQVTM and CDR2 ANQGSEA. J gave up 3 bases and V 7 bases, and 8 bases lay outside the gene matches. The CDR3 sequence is CSAGGTGVYEQYF. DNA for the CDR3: TGCAGCGCTGGAGGGACAGGAGTCTACGAGCAGTACTTC.